One sample yielded the 29 T cell receptor beta chains listed below, sequenced in a study of shared clonotypes between healthy human individuals (dated by TCRdb to 2020 to 2021). Libraries were made using the immunoSEQ multiplex PCR assay. TCRdb took this table from immuneACCESS and kept in-frame rearrangements with V and J called. Such tables lack part of the clones; where checked against another copy, unresolved V genes explain under half of the gap, and the rest is unexplained. This sample is represented by 2,500,000 or so clones; approximately 93% of them were singletons. The leading ten clones occupy about 0.38% of the sample. Sequencing used naive CD4+ T cells from PBMCs. What the cell subset or site label conveys for this sample: CD45RA+ positively selected. These receptors were collected from a man between 18 and 29 years old in good health. Some clones in this sample may be carry-over from other donors' samples.

Comments on this clone: The identical CDR3 is also encoded by other nucleotide sequences in the sample. The gene calls are TRBV15 and TRBJ1-4, with D hard to call. CDR3 length equals 14 residues. V was cut by 1 base and J by 1 base, with 4 bases left in between. Germline lookup yields CDR1 LNHNV and CDR2 YYDKDF (reference sequence). The CDR3 sequence is CATSRGQTNEKLFF. CDR3 coding DNA: TGTGCCACCAGCAGAGGACAAACTAATGAAAAACTGTTTTTT.

The V and J genes are TRBV4-3 and TRBJ1-4; no clear D. The CDR3 is 17 amino acids. The V gene lost 0 bases and the J gene lost 4 bases, with 15 bases spanning the gap. Germline V lookup: CDR1 LGHNA, CDR2 YSLEER. CDR3 protein: CASSQDHYRARNEKLFF. DNA for the CDR3: TGCGCCAGCAGCCAAGACCACTACCGGGCCCGTAATGAAAAACTGTTTTTT.

The V gene is TRBV7-2, the J gene TRBJ2-2, with D maybe TRBD2 (5 bases). Trimming took 2 bases from V and 0 from J, leaving 10 bases between them. The CDR3 runs to 16 residues. CDR1 is SGHTA and CDR2 is FQGNSA in the germline V gene. DNA of the CDR3: TGTGCCAGCAGCTTATCTCCGGGGTCGAACACCGGGGAGCTGTTTTTT. It translates to CASSLSPGSNTGELFF.

The chain employs TRBV10-3 and TRBJ2-7; TRBD2 agrees at 9 bases. Per the germline V gene, CDR1 is ENHRY and CDR2 is SYGVKD. V lost 8 bases and J lost 2; bases outside the gene matches: 1. The CDR3 is 12 residues long. In DNA form, the CDR3 reads TGTGCCATCGCTAGCGGGGCCTACGAGCAGTACTTC. Protein product: CAIASGAYEQYF.

The chain recombines TRBV7-8 with TRBJ2-3; D gene ambiguous. Germline CDR1 and CDR2: SGHVS and FQNEAQ. This CDR3 region has 13 residues. Trimming removed 5 bases from V and 4 bases from J, with 10 bases in between. The CDR3 reads CASSLGTSDTQYF. In DNA form, the CDR3 reads TGTGCCAGCAGCCTGGGCACATCAGATACGCAGTATTTT.

V usage is TRBV19 and J usage is TRBJ2-3; a weak D match, TRBD1 (6 bases). The CDR3 is made up of 15 amino acids. The V gene's germline CDR1 is LNHDA and CDR2 SQIVND (reference sequence). The V end was cut by 5 bases, the J end by 4 bases, with 16 bases between. Here the CDR3 reads CASSPLTGPPDTQYF. In nucleotides, the CDR3 is TGTGCCAGTAGTCCCCTGACAGGCCCCCCAGATACGCAGTATTTT.

As to this clone: This CDR3 is also generated by other DNA sequences in the sample. The chain couples TRBV28 to TRBJ2-1; 11 bases are shared with TRBD1. Germline assignment: CDR1 MDHEN and CDR2 SYDVKM. J was trimmed by 7 bases and V by 4 bases; bases with no gene match: 9. This CDR3 has 16 residues. The chain's CDR3 is CASSSPGQGAGNEQFF. CDR3 bases: TGTGCCAGCAGTTCACCCGGACAGGGGGCAGGGAATGAGCAGTTCTTC.

The CDR3 coding sequence is TGTGCCAGCAGTGACGTCCTGGCGGGGGGCGGGTTATTTAGTGGGGAGCTGTTTTTT. This codes for CASSDVLAGGGLFSGELFF. This chain joins TRBV2 and TRBJ2-2; 8 bases are a match to TRBD2. Germline CDR1 and CDR2: SNHLY and FYNNEI. The CDR3 consists of 19 residues. The junction had 20 bases not matched to a gene; V was cut back by 3 bases and J by 8 bases.

As concerns this clone: This sample also contains other DNA sequences that code for the same CDR3. The chain employs TRBV18 and TRBJ1-1; D unclear. The V gene lost 2 bases and the J gene lost 2 bases, with 6 bases spanning the gap. CDR3 length equals 13 residues. Germline CDR1 is KGHSH and CDR2 is LQKENI. CDR3 DNA sequence: TGTGCCAGCTCACCAGCGCCAAACACTGAAGCTTTCTTT. Residues: CASSPAPNTEAFF.

The chain employs TRBV27 and TRBJ2-7; 7 bases map to TRBD1. The germline gives CDR1 MNHEY, CDR2 SMNVEV (reference sequence). V dropped 3 bases and J dropped 1; count of bases not matched to a gene: 12. The CDR3 covers 17 residues. The CDR3 region is CASSFFYLGQRSYEQYF. As DNA, the CDR3 is TGTGCCAGCAGTTTTTTCTATCTGGGACAGAGATCCTACGAGCAGTACTTC.

The J gene is TRBJ2-3, the V gene TRBV5-6; D is perhaps TRBD1 or TRBD2 (6 bases each). Germline V CDR1 and CDR2: SGHDT, YYEEEE. Trimming stripped 4 bases from V and 10 bases from J, with 16 bases between. This CDR3 is 13 amino acids long. DNA of the CDR3: TGTGCCAGCAGCCAGGGGAGGCTTTCCCCGCAGTATTTT. It translates to CASSQGRLSPQYF. Variable domain in full (rest from reference TRBV5-6 and TRBJ2-3): DAGVTQSPTHLIKTRGQQVTLRCSPKSGHDTVSWYQQALGQGPQFIFQYYEEEERQRGNFPDRFSGHQFPNYSSELNVNALLLGDSALYLCASSQGRLSPQYFGPGTRLTVL.

This rearrangement joins TRBV7-9 to TRBJ1-1; no definite D call. The V gene's germline CDR1 is SEHNR and CDR2 FQNEAQ (reference sequence). CDR3 length: 13 amino acids. V was trimmed by 3 bases and J by 6 bases, leaving 11 bases between them. CDR3 sequence (DNA): TGTGCCAGCAGCTTTGCGCGTTTCGCTGAAGCTTTCTTT. It codes for CASSFARFAEAFF.

The chain carries TRBV7-3 and TRBJ1-1; D is unclear. CDR1 and CDR2 from the germline V gene are SGHTA and FQGTGA. Trimming stripped 1 base from V and 4 bases from J, with 10 bases between. This CDR3 has 14 amino acids. The CDR3 sequence is CASSLNGGPTEAFF. CDR3 DNA sequence: TGTGCCAGCAGCTTAAATGGAGGTCCCACTGAAGCTTTCTTT.

The chain recombines TRBV28 with TRBJ2-3, with TRBD2 matching 8 bases. The CDR3 spans 15 residues. Germline CDR1 and CDR2: MDHEN and SYDVKM. The junction had 10 bases not matched to a gene; V was cut back by 5 bases and J by 6 bases. CDR3 loop: CASSIAGLGGDTQYF. As DNA, the CDR3 is TGTGCCAGCAGTATAGCGGGACTTGGCGGGGATACGCAGTATTTT.

This chain joins TRBV25-1 and TRBJ2-7; 7 bases line up with TRBD2. The CDR3 runs 14 residues. The V gene end was trimmed by 6 bases and the J gene end by 2 bases; junction bases not matched to a gene: 7. CDR1 and CDR2 (germline): MGHDK, SYGVNS. CDR3 sequence (DNA): TGTGCCAGCAGGGGAGGGAGAGGCCCCTACGAGCAGTACTTC. Translated: CASRGGRGPYEQYF.

This clone appeared a single time. V usage is TRBV7-2 and J usage is TRBJ2-5, with D maybe TRBD2 (5 bases). Germline-derived CDR1 and CDR2 are SGHTA and FQGNSA. This CDR3 is built from 12 residues. Trimming removed 5 bases at V and 11 bases at J, with 15 bases between. The CDR3 spells CASSAFTWEQYF. The DNA for the CDR3 is TGTGCCAGCAGCGCTTTTACGTGGGAGCAGTACTTC.

The chain couples TRBV9 to TRBJ2-1, with D uncertain. The germline gives CDR1 SGDLS, CDR2 YYNGEE. Trimming stripped 5 bases from V and 0 bases from J, with 9 bases between. This CDR3 region has 14 residues. CDR3 bases: TGTGCCAGCAGTAGGCGGAGCTCCTACAATGAGCAGTTCTTC. This translates into CASSRRSSYNEQFF.

V is TRBV6-1 and J is TRBJ1-4; TRBD1 might be the D (6 bases). Germline lookup yields CDR1 MNHNS and CDR2 SASEGT. Trimming left V 4 bases short and J 5 bases short, with 11 bases between. The CDR3 extends over 14 amino acids. This CDR3 is CASSVTGKNEKLFF. CDR3 in DNA: TGTGCCAGCAGTGTCACAGGGAAGAATGAAAAACTGTTTTTT.

The rearrangement links TRBV5-1 to TRBJ2-3, with TRBD2 identical over 9 bases. V dropped 4 bases and J dropped 4; count of bases not matched to a gene: 7. The germline V gene encodes CDR1 SGHRS and CDR2 YFSETQ. The CDR3 extends over 15 amino acids. The CDR3 reads CASSNSGSGSDTQYF. The CDR3 DNA follows: TGCGCCAGCAGCAATAGCGGGAGCGGGTCAGATACGCAGTATTTT.

The chain couples TRBV25-1 to TRBJ1-2; no clear D gene. The CDR3 has 13 residues. V lost 1 base and J lost 3, with 6 bases in between. Germline CDR1 is MGHDK and CDR2 is SYGVNS. CDR3 sequence reads: CASSEWTDYGYTF. CDR3 sequence (DNA): TGTGCCAGCAGTGAATGGACGGACTATGGCTACACCTTC.

The chain links TRBV7-3 to TRBJ2-5; D gene ambiguous. Germline V lookup: CDR1 SGHTA, CDR2 FQGTGA. Deletions cut 5 bases from V and 2 bases from J, with 12 bases between. The CDR3 spans 14 residues. The CDR3 reads CASSAGRKQETQYF. CDR3 bases: TGTGCCAGCAGCGCCGGACGAAAGCAAGAGACCCAGTACTTC.

The chain has TRBV30 and TRBJ2-5, with a possible D match to TRBD1 (5 bases). This CDR3 contains 13 residues. Germline V gives CDR1 GTSNPN, CDR2 SVGIG (reference sequence). Trimming left V 3 bases short and J 4 bases short, with 12 bases between. The CDR3 region has the DNA TGTGCCTGGAGCCGGACATTGACAGAGACCCAGTACTTC. Its protein is CAWSRTLTETQYF.

This chain connects TRBV15 to TRBJ2-7; D is possibly TRBD2 (6 bases). CDR1 LNHNV and CDR2 YYDKDF come from the germline V gene (reference sequence). Trimming cost V 7 bases and J 0 bases, with 13 bases left between them. The CDR3 contains 14 residues. In DNA form, the CDR3 reads TGTGCCACCACCGTAGCGGAGAGCTCCTACGAGCAGTACTTC. It is translated as CATTVAESSYEQYF.

The V gene is TRBV18, the J gene TRBJ1-2; no clear D. CDR1 is KGHSH and CDR2 is LQKENI in the germline V gene. This CDR3 comprises 14 residues. The V end lost 2 bases, the J end lost 2 bases, and 9 bases lay between the germline ends. The CDR3 coding sequence is TGTGCCAGCTCACCATCCGATCAAAACTATGGCTACACCTTC. It encodes CASSPSDQNYGYTF.

A note on this clone: Other DNA sequences in the sample encode the same CDR3. The chain couples TRBV11-2 to TRBJ2-5, with D hard to call. The CDR3 sequence is 11 residues long. CDR1 SGHAT and CDR2 FQNNGV come from the germline V gene. V gave up 3 bases and J gave up 7 bases, with 6 bases separating them. The CDR3 DNA sequence: TGTGCCAGCAGCTTTTCGGGGACCCAGTACTTC. Residues: CASSFSGTQYF.

With respect to this clone: Additional DNA sequences in this sample encode the identical CDR3. The chain has TRBV5-1 and TRBJ1-2; TRBD1 aligns across 7 bases. The CDR3 extends over 13 amino acids. Trimming took 0 bases from V and 8 from J; bases not matched to a gene: 4. Germline CDR1 reads SGHRS; CDR2 reads YFSETQ. This CDR3 is CASSLGQGDGYTF. The CDR3 bases are TGCGCCAGCAGCTTGGGACAGGGAGACGGCTACACCTTC.

The J gene is TRBJ2-1, the V gene TRBV18; 8 nucleotides agree with TRBD2. V was pared by 1 base and J by 8 bases, with 7 bases of the junction left unmatched. CDR3 length: 15 amino acids. Germline CDR1 KGHSH, CDR2 LQKENI. The CDR3 DNA is TGTGCCAGCTCACCACTCGGGGGGGCCCTGGATGAGCAGTTCTTC. Amino acid sequence: CASSPLGGALDEQFF.

The rearrangement joins TRBV6-5 to TRBJ2-7, with a weak D call TRBD2 (7 bases). Per germline, CDR1 MNHEY and CDR2 SVGAGI. The length of the CDR3 is 15 residues. V was cut by 5 bases and J by 4 bases, with 18 bases left in between. The CDR3: CASSLLMGGQYEQYF. In DNA form, the CDR3 reads TGTGCCAGCAGTCTCCTTATGGGGGGGCAATACGAGCAGTACTTC.

Turning to this clone: The sample contains more than one DNA sequence encoding this CDR3. V is TRBV7-2 and J is TRBJ1-2; 7 nucleotides line up with TRBD1. Per germline, CDR1 SGHTA and CDR2 FQGNSA. The CDR3 extends over 13 amino acids. The trim removed 5 bases at V and 2 bases at J, leaving 2 bases unmatched. The CDR3 reads CASSAGQNYGYTF. DNA of the CDR3: TGTGCCAGCAGCGCGGGACAGAACTATGGCTACACCTTC.